The present T cell receptor (beta chain) was sequenced within a study of T cell repertoires in MIS-A myocarditis. TCRdb's table, derived via immunoSEQ multiplex PCR, lists solely in-frame clones and lacks some. The sample shows around 12,000 clones, approximately 80% of them seen only once. CDR1 is SEHNR, CDR2 FQNEAQ, per germline (reference sequence). The CDR3 extends over 14 amino acids. The V end was cut by 4 bases, the J end by 2 bases, with 11 bases between. The gene calls are TRBV7-9 and TRBJ2-5; D remains unclear. Sequencing used right ventricle heart tissue obtained at autopsy. This clonotype was obtained from a man between 18 and 35 years old with fulminant myocarditis from multisystem inflammatory syndrome in adults (MIS-A) after COVID-19. The CDR3 DNA sequence: TGTGCCAGCAGCTGGGAAGACTTACAAGAGACCCAGTACTTC. Its translation: CASSWEDLQETQYF.